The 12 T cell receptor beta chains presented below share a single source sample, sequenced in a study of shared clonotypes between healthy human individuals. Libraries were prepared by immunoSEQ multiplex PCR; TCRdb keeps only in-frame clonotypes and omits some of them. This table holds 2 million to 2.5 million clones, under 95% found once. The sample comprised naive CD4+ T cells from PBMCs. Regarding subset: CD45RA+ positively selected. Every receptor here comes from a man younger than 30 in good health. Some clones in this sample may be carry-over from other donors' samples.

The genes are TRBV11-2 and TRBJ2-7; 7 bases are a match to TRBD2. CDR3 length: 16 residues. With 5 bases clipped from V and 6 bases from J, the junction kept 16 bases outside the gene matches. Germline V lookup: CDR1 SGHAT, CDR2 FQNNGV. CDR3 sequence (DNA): TGTGCCAGCAGCACCCGGGGAGGGAGCTCTAGGAGCGAGCAGTACTTC. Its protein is CASSTRGGSSRSEQYF.

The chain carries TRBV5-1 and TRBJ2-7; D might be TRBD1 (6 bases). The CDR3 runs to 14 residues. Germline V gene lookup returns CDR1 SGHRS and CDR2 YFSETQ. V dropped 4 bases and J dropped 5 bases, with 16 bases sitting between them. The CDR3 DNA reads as TGCGCCAGCAGCCCGGGGACACCCGGGGACGAGCAGTACTTC. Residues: CASSPGTPGDEQYF.

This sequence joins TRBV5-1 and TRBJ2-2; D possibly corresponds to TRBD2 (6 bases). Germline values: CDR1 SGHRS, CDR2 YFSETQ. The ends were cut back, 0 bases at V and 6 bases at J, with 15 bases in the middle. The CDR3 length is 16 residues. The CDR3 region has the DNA TGCGCCAGCAGCTTGGGATCGGGGGAGAAGGCCGGGGAGCTGTTTTTT. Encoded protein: CASSLGSGEKAGELFF.

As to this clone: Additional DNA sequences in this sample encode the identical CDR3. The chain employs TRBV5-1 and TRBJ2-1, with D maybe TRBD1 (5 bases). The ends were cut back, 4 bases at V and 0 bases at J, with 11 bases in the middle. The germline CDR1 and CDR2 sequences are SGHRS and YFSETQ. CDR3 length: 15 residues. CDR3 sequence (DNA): TGCGCCAGCAGCCTCACCGACAGCTCCTACAATGAGCAGTTCTTC. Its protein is CASSLTDSSYNEQFF.

The CDR3 protein is CASSLAQGLGEQYF. The DNA of the CDR3 is TGTGCCAGCAGCTTAGCTCAGGGGTTGGGCGAGCAGTACTTC. The chain is built from TRBV11-2 and TRBJ2-7; tentative D call: TRBD1 (6 bases). Germline CDR1 SGHAT, CDR2 FQNNGV. Trimming pared 1 base from V and 6 bases from J, leaving 13 bases between. This CDR3 has 14 amino acids.

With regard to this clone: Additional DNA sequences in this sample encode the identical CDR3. CDR3 residues: CASGLAGGNEQFF. The DNA of the CDR3 is TGTGCCAGCGGACTAGCGGGGGGCAATGAGCAGTTCTTC. The chain recombines TRBV9 with TRBJ2-1, with 14 bases that match TRBD2. Germline CDR1 and CDR2: SGDLS and YYNGEE. The CDR3 is 13 residues long. J lost 6 bases, V lost 7 bases, and 0 bases had no gene match.

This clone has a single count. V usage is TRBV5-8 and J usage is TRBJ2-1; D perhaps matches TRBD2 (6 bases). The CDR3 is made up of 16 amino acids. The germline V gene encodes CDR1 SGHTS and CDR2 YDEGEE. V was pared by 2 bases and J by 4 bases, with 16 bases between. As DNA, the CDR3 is TGTGCCAGCAGCTTTCTGGTAGCGGCTTTATACAATGAGCAGTTCTTC. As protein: CASSFLVAALYNEQFF.

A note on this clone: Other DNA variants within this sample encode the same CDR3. DNA for the CDR3: TGTGCCAGCAGCCCGACAGGGACTAATGAAAAACTGTTTTTT. Encoded protein: CASSPTGTNEKLFF. The rearrangement uses TRBV6-5 and TRBJ1-4, with TRBD1 matching over 7 bases. CDR1 and CDR2 from the germline V gene are MNHEY and SVGAGI. The V and J ends lost 6 bases and 2 bases, in that order; junction bases with no gene match: 3. The CDR3 spans 14 residues.

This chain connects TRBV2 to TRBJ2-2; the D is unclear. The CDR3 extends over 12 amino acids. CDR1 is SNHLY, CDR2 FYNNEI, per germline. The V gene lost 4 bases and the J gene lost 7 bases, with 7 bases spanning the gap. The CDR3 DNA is TGTGCCAGCAGTGTACGTATCGGGGAGCTGTTTTTT. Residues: CASSVRIGELFF.

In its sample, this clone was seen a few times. Here the CDR3 reads CASSPTGTSSYEQYF. CDR3 nucleotides: TGTGCCAGCTCACCGACCGGGACAAGCTCCTACGAGCAGTACTTC. The gene calls are TRBV18 and TRBJ2-7; a possible D gene is TRBD1 (6 bases). V lost 3 bases and J lost 0, with 12 bases in between. Germline V gene data show CDR1 as KGHSH and CDR2 as LQKENI. The CDR3 runs 15 residues. The complete variable domain, with remaining parts taken from reference TRBV18 and TRBJ2-7, reads NAGVMQNPRHLVRRRGQEARLRCSPMKGHSHVYWYRQLPEEGLKFMVYLQKENIIDESGMPKERFSAEFPKEGPSILRIQQVVRGDSAAYFCASSPTGTSSYEQYFGPGTRLTVT.

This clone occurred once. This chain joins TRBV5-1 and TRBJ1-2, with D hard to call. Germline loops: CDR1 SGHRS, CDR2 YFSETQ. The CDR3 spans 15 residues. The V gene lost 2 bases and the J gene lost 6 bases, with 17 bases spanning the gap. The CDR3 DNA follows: TGCGCCAGCAGCTTTGGGCCCCCCCGAGGCCATGGCTACACCTTC. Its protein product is CASSFGPPRGHGYTF.

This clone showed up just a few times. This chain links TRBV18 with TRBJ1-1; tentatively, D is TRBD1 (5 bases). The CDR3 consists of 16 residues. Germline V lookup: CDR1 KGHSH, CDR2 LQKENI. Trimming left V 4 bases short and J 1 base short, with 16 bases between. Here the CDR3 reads CASSLRRTGQNTEAFF. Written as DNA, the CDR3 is TGTGCCAGCTCACTCCGTCGTACGGGGCAGAACACTGAAGCTTTCTTT.